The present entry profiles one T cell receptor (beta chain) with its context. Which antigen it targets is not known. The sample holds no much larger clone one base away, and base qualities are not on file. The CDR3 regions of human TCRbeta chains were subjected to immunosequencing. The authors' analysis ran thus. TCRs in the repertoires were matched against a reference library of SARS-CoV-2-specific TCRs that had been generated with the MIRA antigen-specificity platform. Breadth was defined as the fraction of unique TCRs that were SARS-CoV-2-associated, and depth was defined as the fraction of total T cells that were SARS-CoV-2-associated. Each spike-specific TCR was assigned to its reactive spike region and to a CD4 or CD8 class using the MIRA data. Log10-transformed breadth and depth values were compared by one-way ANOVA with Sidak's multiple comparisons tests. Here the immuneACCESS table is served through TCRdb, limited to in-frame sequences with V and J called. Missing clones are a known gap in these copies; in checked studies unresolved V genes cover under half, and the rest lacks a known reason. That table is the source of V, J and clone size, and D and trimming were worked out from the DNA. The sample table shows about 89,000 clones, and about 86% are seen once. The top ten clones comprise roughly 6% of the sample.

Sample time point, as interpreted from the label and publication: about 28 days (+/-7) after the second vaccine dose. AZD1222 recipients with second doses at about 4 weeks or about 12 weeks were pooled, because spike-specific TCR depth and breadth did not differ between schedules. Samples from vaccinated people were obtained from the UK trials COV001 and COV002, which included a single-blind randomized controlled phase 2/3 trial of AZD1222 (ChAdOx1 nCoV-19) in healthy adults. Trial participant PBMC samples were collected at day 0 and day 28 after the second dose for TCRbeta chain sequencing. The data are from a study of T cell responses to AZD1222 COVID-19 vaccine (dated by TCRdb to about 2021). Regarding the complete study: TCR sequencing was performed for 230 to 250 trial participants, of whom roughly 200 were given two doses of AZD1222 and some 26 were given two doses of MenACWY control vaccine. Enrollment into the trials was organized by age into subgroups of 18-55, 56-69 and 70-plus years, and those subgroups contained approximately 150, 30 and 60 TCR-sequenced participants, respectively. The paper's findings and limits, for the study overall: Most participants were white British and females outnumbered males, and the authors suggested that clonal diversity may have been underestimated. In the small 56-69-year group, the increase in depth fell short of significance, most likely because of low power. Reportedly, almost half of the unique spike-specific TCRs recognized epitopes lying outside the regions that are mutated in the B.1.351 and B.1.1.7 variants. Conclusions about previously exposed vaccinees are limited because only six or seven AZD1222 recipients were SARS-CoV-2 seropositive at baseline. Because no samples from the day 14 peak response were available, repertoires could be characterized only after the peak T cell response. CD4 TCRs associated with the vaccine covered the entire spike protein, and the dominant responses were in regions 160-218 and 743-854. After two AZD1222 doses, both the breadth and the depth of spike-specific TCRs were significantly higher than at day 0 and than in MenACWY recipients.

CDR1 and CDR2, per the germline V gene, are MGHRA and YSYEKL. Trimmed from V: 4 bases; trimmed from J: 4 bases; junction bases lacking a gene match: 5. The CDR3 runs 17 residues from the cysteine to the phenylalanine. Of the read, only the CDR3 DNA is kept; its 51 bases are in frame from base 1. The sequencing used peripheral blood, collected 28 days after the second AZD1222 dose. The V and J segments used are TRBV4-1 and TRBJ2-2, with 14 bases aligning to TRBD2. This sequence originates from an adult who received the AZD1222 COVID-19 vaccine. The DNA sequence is TGCGCCAGCAGCCGGGGACTAGCGGGAGCCCCCACCGGGGAGCTGTTTTTT. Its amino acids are CASSRGLAGAPTGELFF.